This T cell receptor beta chain is drawn from a study of PD-1 blockade in classical Hodgkin lymphoma. Study details: Every 2 weeks, patients got 3 mg/kg intravenous nivolumab. Overall study findings and caveats: In newly diagnosed patients, baseline TCR diversity was reportedly below that of healthy donors. Whoever responded completely had baseline diversity much like that seen in newly diagnosed patients. Later analyses included only patients treated at least 1 year post-ASCT.

Germline V lookup: CDR1 LGHNA, CDR2 YSLEER. The length of the CDR3 is 17 residues. The V end lost 0 bases, the J end lost 0 bases, and 12 bases lay between the germline ends. Assay used: immunoSEQ multiplex PCR; TCRdb lists only in-frame clones, some missing. The sample has about 21,000 clones; more than 80% are singletons. Specified time point: cycle 4 day 1 (C4D1), after more than five weeks of nivolumab. Each patient experienced a relapse that followed autologous stem cell transplantation, and brentuximab vedotin exposure varied. As for this clone: Its antigen is undetermined.

The sample was peripheral blood mononuclear cells (PBMCs), taken before the fourth cycle of nivolumab. The sequence was obtained from a human donor with classical Hodgkin lymphoma. The J gene is TRBJ1-3, the V gene TRBV4-3, with D maybe TRBD1 (6 bases). The DNA for the CDR3 is TGCGCCAGCAGCCAAGACCTGGACAGCTTCTCTGGAAACACCATATATTTT. This encodes CASSQDLDSFSGNTIYF.